These 19 T cell receptor beta chains originate from one sample sequenced in a study of shared clonotypes between healthy human individuals. Sequencing was performed with immunoSEQ multiplex PCR; in TCRdb, only in-frame clones are kept and a portion is missing. Counted here are over a million clones, roughly 95% occurring once; the ten biggest clones make up 1% to 1.5%. What was sequenced was naive CD4+ T cells sorted from blood. The subset was: CD45RA+ positively selected. These receptors all come from a man aged 25 to 40 in good health.

This clone occurred a few times. The chain employs TRBV10-3 and TRBJ2-7, with unresolved D. The V and J ends lost 1 base and 3 bases respectively, with 16 bases between them. The CDR3 is made up of 16 amino acids. Germline V gives CDR1 ENHRY, CDR2 SYGVKD. The CDR3: CAISEFGPTKDYEQYF. CDR3 sequence (DNA): TGTGCCATCAGTGAGTTTGGACCGACAAAAGACTACGAGCAGTACTTC.

This chain links TRBV29-1 with TRBJ2-1; possibly TRBD1 or TRBD2 for D (5 bases each). The CDR3 length is 17 residues. Trimming shortened V by 4 bases and J by 3 bases, and 22 bases separated the two germline ends. CDR1 is SQVTM, CDR2 ANQGSEA, per germline. CDR3 in amino acids: CSVVVGVSASYYNEQFF. The CDR3, as DNA: TGCAGCGTTGTTGTGGGGGTGAGCGCATCGTACTACAATGAGCAGTTCTTC.

This rearrangement joins TRBV5-1 to TRBJ2-6; 11 bases are a match to TRBD2. Germline CDR1 SGHRS, CDR2 YFSETQ. The CDR3 runs 19 residues. Trimming cost V 0 bases and J 1 base; bases outside gene matches: 6. The CDR3 DNA reads as TGCGCCAGCAGCTTGGAGCCCGGGACTAGCGGATCTGGGGCCAACGTCCTGACTTTC. Amino acids: CASSLEPGTSGSGANVLTF.

The V call is TRBV7-9, the J call TRBJ2-7; a weak D match, TRBD2 (5 bases). The germline V gene encodes CDR1 SEHNR and CDR2 FQNEAQ (reference sequence). V lost 4 bases, J lost 2 bases, and 12 bases lay in between. The CDR3 is 14 residues long. CDR3 region: CASSSQWRTYEQYF. The CDR3 DNA sequence: TGTGCCAGCAGCTCGCAATGGAGGACCTACGAGCAGTACTTC.

This clone was picked up one time. This chain joins TRBV4-1 and TRBJ1-4; D perhaps matches TRBD1 (5 bases). V dropped 1 base and J dropped 8 bases, with 14 bases sitting between them. CDR1 MGHRA and CDR2 YSYEKL come from the germline V gene. The CDR3 runs 15 residues. CDR3 in DNA: TGCGCCAGCAGCCAAGGAGCCCCAGGGTGGGAAAAACTGTTTTTT. Its translation is CASSQGAPGWEKLFF.

The rearrangement uses TRBV7-2 and TRBJ2-3; D might be TRBD2 (5 bases). Germline assignment: CDR1 SGHTA and CDR2 FQGNSA. V lost 3 bases and J lost 4, with 14 bases in between. This CDR3 region has 15 residues. CDR3 residues: CASSFDNARADTQYF. CDR3 coding DNA: TGTGCCAGCAGCTTTGACAATGCGAGGGCAGATACGCAGTATTTT.

The CDR3 nucleotides read TGTGCCAGTAGTATAGGTCCAGCGCAAGGAAAAAGGGCGCAGTATTTT. Its protein is CASSIGPAQGKRAQYF. This rearrangement joins TRBV19 to TRBJ2-3; D remains unclear. V was shortened by 1 base and J by 10 bases, with 21 bases between the two germline ends. Germline V gene lookup returns CDR1 LNHDA and CDR2 SQIVND (reference sequence). The CDR3 contains 16 residues.

The chain couples TRBV6-5 to TRBJ2-3, with TRBD2 as a possible D gene (5 bases). Germline V gene sequence: CDR1 MNHEY, CDR2 SVGAGI. V dropped 6 bases and J dropped 5 bases, with 12 bases sitting between them. This CDR3 is built from 13 residues. In DNA form, the CDR3 reads TGTGCCAGCAGAAACAACGCGGGAGATACGCAGTATTTT. Amino acid sequence: CASRNNAGDTQYF.

The chain couples TRBV6-1 to TRBJ1-1, with D tentatively TRBD1 (6 bases). The ends were cut back, 3 bases at V and 10 bases at J, with 15 bases in the middle. The CDR3 is 13 amino acids. Germline loops: CDR1 MNHNS, CDR2 SASEGT. DNA of the CDR3: TGTGCCAGCAGTGACGGGCAGGGGTTGAGAGCTTTCTTT. Translation: CASSDGQGLRAFF.

This clone occurred once. V and J are TRBV28 and TRBJ2-7, with D maybe TRBD1 (6 bases). CDR1 and CDR2 from the germline V gene are MDHEN and SYDVKM. V lost 7 bases and J lost 0, with 16 bases in between. This CDR3 has 15 residues. The CDR3 nucleotides read TGTGCCAGCATACGGGCCTCGACAGGCTCCTACGAGCAGTACTTC. Translated, it gives CASIRASTGSYEQYF.

This chain links TRBV5-6 with TRBJ2-6; maybe TRBD2 (5 bases). The CDR3 has 17 amino acids. Germline V lookup: CDR1 SGHDT, CDR2 YYEEEE. The V and J ends lost 0 bases and 2 bases respectively, with 12 bases between them. The CDR3 reads CASSLGSGSTGANVLTF. The DNA of the CDR3 is TGTGCCAGCAGCTTGGGAAGCGGCTCCACTGGGGCCAACGTCCTGACTTTC.

This clone was detected only once. CDR3 in DNA: TGTGCCAGCAGTGAAGGATCGTTCGGCAGGGGCCTAGTAGATACCCTCGGGAAACTGTTTTTT. As protein: CASSEGSFGRGLVDTLGKLFF. The chain recombines TRBV6-1 with TRBJ1-4, with D possibly matching TRBD1 (6 bases). V was trimmed by 1 base and J by 11 bases, leaving 35 bases between them. The CDR3 totals 21 residues. Germline CDR1 reads MNHNS; CDR2 reads SASEGT.

The V and J genes are TRBV25-1 and TRBJ2-1; 10 positions agree with TRBD1. J lost 8 bases, V lost 0 bases, and 10 bases had no gene match. Germline CDR1 MGHDK, CDR2 SYGVNS. The CDR3 is 17 residues long. The CDR3 sequence is CASSEYHSPTGGDEQFF. CDR3 DNA: TGTGCCAGCAGTGAATATCACAGCCCGACAGGGGGCGATGAGCAGTTCTTC. The full variable domain, with the rest looked up from reference TRBV25-1 and TRBJ2-1, is EADIYQTPRYLVIGTGKKITLECSQTMGHDKMYWYQQDPGMELHLIHYSYGVNSTEKGDLSSESTVSRIRTEHFPLTLESARPSHTSQYLCASSEYHSPTGGDEQFFGPGTRLTVL.

The rearrangement uses TRBV9 and TRBJ2-1; TRBD2 is a possible D gene (5 bases). CDR1 is SGDLS and CDR2 is YYNGEE in the germline V gene. The CDR3 length is 15 residues. Trimming pared 6 bases from V and 0 bases from J, leaving 13 bases between. The CDR3 protein is CASTGAVSSYNEQFF. DNA for the CDR3: TGTGCCAGCACCGGAGCGGTTAGCTCCTACAATGAGCAGTTCTTC.

The chain uses TRBV6-1 and TRBJ2-2; 7 bases fit TRBD2. Germline lookup yields CDR1 MNHNS and CDR2 SASEGT. CDR3 length equals 16 residues. With V trimmed by 1 base and J by 4 bases, 6 bases remained unmatched. The DNA of the CDR3 is TGTGCCAGCAGTGAAGTGGGCGGGAGCCCCACCGGGGAGCTGTTTTTT. This encodes CASSEVGGSPTGELFF.

This clone was recorded once. V gene TRBV7-8 combines with J gene TRBJ1-5; a possible D gene is TRBD1 (5 bases). Trimming stripped 0 bases from V and 1 base from J, with 13 bases between. The CDR3 spans 17 residues. The germline CDR1 and CDR2 sequences are SGHVS and FQNEAQ. The CDR3 sequence is CASSLAPPWDSNQPQHF. The CDR3 DNA reads as TGTGCCAGCAGCTTAGCGCCCCCCTGGGACAGCAATCAGCCCCAGCATTTT. The variable domain in full, with the rest retrieved from reference TRBV7-8 and TRBJ1-5, is GAGVSQSPRYKVAKRGQDVALRCDPISGHVSLFWYQQALGQGPEFLTYFQNEAQLDKSGLPSDRFFAERPEGSVSTLKIQRTQQEDSAVYLCASSLAPPWDSNQPQHFGDGTRLSIL.

CDR3 nucleotides: TGTGCCAGCAGCTTAACACCCCCTGTGACGAAACACTACGAGCAGTACTTC. As protein: CASSLTPPVTKHYEQYF. The rearrangement joins TRBV5-8 to TRBJ2-7; D call uncertain. Germline values: CDR1 SGHTS, CDR2 YDEGEE. CDR3 length: 17 amino acids. Trimming removed 2 bases at V and 3 bases at J, with 21 bases between.

The V and J genes are TRBV27 and TRBJ2-1; 9 nucleotides line up with TRBD2. Unmatched junction bases numbered 8, after V lost 2 bases and J lost 9 bases. Germline V CDR1 and CDR2: MNHEY, SMNVEV (reference sequence). This CDR3 comprises 15 residues. The CDR3 here is CASSLVAGGLVEQFF. Here the CDR3 DNA reads TGTGCCAGCAGTTTAGTGGCGGGAGGGTTAGTTGAGCAGTTCTTC.

This rearrangement joins TRBV10-3 to TRBJ1-4, with D perhaps matching TRBD1 (6 bases). CDR3 length: 15 residues. Germline V CDR1 and CDR2: ENHRY, SYGVKD. Trimming stripped 5 bases from V and 5 bases from J, with 15 bases between. The CDR3 coding sequence is TGTGCCATCAGTTCCACCGGGACACCAAATGAAAAACTGTTTTTT. Translated, it gives CAISSTGTPNEKLFF.